Reported below is one TCR beta chain. The antigen remains undetermined. Produced via immunoSEQ multiplex PCR; TCRdb's table is partial and in-frame only. The sample shows 75,000 to 95,000 clones, about 96% of them seen only once. The sample originates from a study of T cell clonotyping in hematopoietic cell transplantation. Across the study: Recipients' pretransplant samples followed cytoreduction. Study-level points and caveats: Pathologically expanded recipient clonotypes increased progressively from day 30 to day 180 as diversity fell. Few recipient clonotypes overlapped donors; over 95% were de novo at given depth.

CDR1 and CDR2 from the germline V gene are MDHEN and SYDVKM. This CDR3 has 15 amino acids. V was clipped by 6 bases and J by 7 bases; unmatched bases: 11. The time point here: recipient sample about 28 days before transplant, after cytoreduction. Recipients were bled about 28 days pretransplant and at posttransplant days 30, 100, 180. The receptor was derived from a woman in her 50s with acute myeloid leukemia. Some clones in this sample may be carry-over from other donors' samples. Material: peripheral blood mononuclear cells, obtained before stem cell transplant. The rearrangement links TRBV28 to TRBJ1-5; 8 nucleotides match TRBD1. CDR3 nucleotides: TGTGCCAGCAGACCAGACAGGGGACGAGGCCAGCCCCAGCATTTT. This translates into CASRPDRGRGQPQHF.